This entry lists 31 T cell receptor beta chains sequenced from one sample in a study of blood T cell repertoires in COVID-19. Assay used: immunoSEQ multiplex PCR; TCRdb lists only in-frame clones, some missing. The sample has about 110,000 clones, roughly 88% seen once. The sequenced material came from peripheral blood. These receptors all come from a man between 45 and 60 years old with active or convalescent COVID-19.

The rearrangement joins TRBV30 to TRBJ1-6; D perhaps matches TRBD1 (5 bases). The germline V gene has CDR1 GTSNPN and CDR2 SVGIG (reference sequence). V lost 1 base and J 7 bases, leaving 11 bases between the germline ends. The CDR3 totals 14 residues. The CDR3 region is CAWSEGSKNSPLHF. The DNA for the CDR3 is TGTGCCTGGAGTGAGGGGTCTAAGAATTCACCCCTCCACTTT. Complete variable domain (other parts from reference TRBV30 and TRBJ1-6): SQTIHQWPATLVQPVGSPLSLECTVEGTSNPNLYWYRQAAGRGLQLLFYSVGIGQISSEVPQNLSASRPQDRQFILSSKKLLLSDSGFYLCAWSEGSKNSPLHFGNGTRLTVT.

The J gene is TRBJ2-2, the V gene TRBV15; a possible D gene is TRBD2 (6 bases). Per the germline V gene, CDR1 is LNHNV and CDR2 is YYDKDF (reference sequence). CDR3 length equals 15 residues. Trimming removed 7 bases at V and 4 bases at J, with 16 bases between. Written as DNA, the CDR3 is TGTGCCACCACCCCGGGGGAAGGGACCACCGGGGAGCTGTTTTTT. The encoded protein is CATTPGEGTTGELFF.

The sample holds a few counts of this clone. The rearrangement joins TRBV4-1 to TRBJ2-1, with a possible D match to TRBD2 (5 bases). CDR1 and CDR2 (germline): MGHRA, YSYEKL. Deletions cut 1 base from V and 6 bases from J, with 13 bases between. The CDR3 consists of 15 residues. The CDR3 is CASSQGLFGSNEQFF. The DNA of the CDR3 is TGCGCCAGCAGCCAAGGCCTTTTTGGGAGCAATGAGCAGTTCTTC.

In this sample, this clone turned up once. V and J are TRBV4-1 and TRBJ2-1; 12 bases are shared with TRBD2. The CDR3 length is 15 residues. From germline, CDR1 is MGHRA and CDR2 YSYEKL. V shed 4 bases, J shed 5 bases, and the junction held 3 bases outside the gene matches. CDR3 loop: CASSLRLAGDNEQFF. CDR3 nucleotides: TGCGCCAGCAGCCTCCGACTAGCGGGGGACAATGAGCAGTTCTTC.

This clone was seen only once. The CDR3 bases are TGCGCCAGCAGCTTCGGACAGTTCTCCTACAATGAGCAGTTCTTC. Amino acids: CASSFGQFSYNEQFF. The V and J genes are TRBV5-1 and TRBJ2-1; D is perhaps TRBD1 (6 bases). V dropped 2 bases and J dropped 0 bases, with 9 bases sitting between them. The V gene's germline CDR1 is SGHRS and CDR2 YFSETQ. The CDR3 contains 15 residues.

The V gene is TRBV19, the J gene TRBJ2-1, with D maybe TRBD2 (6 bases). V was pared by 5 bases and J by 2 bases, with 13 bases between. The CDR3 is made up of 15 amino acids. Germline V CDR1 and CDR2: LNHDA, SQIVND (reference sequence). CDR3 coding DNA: TGTGCCAGTAGTCAACAAGCGGGCGCCTACAATGAGCAGTTCTTC. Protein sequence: CASSQQAGAYNEQFF. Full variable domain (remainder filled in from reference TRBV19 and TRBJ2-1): DGGITQSPKYLFRKEGQNVTLSCEQNLNHDAMYWYRQDPGQGLRLIYYSQIVNDFQKGDIAEGYSVSREKKESFPLTVTSAQKNPTAFYLCASSQQAGAYNEQFFGPGTRLTVL.

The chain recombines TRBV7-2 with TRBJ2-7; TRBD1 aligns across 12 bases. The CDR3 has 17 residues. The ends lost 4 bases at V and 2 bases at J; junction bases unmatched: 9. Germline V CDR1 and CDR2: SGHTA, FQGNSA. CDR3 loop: CASSSRPGQGAAYEQYF. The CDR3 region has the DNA TGTGCCAGCAGCTCACGGCCGGGACAGGGGGCGGCCTACGAGCAGTACTTC.

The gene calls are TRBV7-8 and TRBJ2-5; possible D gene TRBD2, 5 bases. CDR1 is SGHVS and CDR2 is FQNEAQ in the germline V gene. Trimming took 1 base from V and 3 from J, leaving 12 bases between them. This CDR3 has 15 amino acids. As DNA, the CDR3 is TGTGCCAGCAGCTTAGGAGGGAGAAGGGAAGAGACCCAGTACTTC. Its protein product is CASSLGGRREETQYF.

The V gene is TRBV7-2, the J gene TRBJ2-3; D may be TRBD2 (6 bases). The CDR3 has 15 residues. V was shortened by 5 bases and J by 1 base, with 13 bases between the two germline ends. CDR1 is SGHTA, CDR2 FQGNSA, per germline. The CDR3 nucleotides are TGTGCCAGCAGCCCCCGACTAGGGGGCACAGATACGCAGTATTTT. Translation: CASSPRLGGTDTQYF. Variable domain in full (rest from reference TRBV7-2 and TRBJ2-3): GAGVSQSPSNKVTEKGKDVELRCDPISGHTALYWYRQSLGQGLEFLIYFQGNSAPDKSGLPSDRFSAERTGGSVSTLTIQRTQQEDSAVYLCASSPRLGGTDTQYFGPGTRLTVL.

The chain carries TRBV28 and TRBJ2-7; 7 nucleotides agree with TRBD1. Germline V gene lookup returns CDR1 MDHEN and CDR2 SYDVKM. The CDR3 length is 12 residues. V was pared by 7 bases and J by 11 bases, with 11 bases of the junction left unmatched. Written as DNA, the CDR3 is TGTGCCAGCAATCAGGGGGTAAATCGGAAGTACTTC. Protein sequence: CASNQGVNRKYF.

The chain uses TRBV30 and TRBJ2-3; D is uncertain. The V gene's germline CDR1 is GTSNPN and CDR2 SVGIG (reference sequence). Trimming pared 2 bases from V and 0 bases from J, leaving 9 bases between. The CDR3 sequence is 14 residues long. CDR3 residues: CAWSKTQSTDTQYF. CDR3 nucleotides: TGTGCCTGGAGTAAAACTCAAAGCACAGATACGCAGTATTTT.

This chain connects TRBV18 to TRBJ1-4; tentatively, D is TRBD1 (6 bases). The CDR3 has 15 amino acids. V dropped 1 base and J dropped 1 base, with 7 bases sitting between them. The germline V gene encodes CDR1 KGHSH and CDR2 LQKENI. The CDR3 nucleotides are TGTGCCAGCTCACCACGACAGGAAACTAATGAAAAACTGTTTTTT. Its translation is CASSPRQETNEKLFF.

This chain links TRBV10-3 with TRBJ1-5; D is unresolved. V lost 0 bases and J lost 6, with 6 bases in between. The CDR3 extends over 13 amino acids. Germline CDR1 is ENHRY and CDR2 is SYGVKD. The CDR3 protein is CAISESVVQPQHF. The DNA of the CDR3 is TGTGCCATCAGTGAGTCGGTAGTTCAGCCCCAGCATTTT.

In nucleotides, the CDR3 is TGCAGCGTTGGGCGGATCGGGGTCGGCACTGAAGCTTTCTTT. Its translation: CSVGRIGVGTEAFF. The chain employs TRBV29-1 and TRBJ1-1; no clear D gene. The germline V and J ends were trimmed by 4 bases and 4 bases, with 16 bases remaining between them. The CDR3 loop spans 14 amino acids. Germline V gene data show CDR1 as SQVTM and CDR2 as ANQGSEA.

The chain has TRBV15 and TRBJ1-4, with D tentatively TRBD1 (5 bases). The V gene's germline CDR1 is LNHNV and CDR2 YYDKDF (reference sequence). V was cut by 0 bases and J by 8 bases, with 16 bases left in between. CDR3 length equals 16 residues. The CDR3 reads CATSRDLGRVKEKLFF. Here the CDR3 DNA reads TGTGCCACCAGCAGAGATCTTGGCAGGGTTAAGGAAAAACTGTTTTTT. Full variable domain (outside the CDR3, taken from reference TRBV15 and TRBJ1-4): DAMVIQNPRYQVTQFGKPVTLSCSQTLNHNVMYWYQQKSSQAPKLLFHYYDKDFNNEADTPDNFQSRRPNTSFCFLDIRSPGLGDTAMYLCATSRDLGRVKEKLFFGSGTQLSVL.

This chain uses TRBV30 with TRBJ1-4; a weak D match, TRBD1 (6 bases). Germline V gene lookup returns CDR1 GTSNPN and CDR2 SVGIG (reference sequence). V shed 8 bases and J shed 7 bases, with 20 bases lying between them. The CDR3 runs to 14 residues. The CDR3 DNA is TGTGCCGCGAGACAGGCCCTTGTAAGTGAAAAACTGTTTTTT. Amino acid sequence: CAARQALVSEKLFF. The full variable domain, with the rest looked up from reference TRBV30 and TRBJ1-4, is SQTIHQWPATLVQPVGSPLSLECTVEGTSNPNLYWYRQAAGRGLQLLFYSVGIGQISSEVPQNLSASRPQDRQFILSSKKLLLSDSGFYLCAARQALVSEKLFFGSGTQLSVL.

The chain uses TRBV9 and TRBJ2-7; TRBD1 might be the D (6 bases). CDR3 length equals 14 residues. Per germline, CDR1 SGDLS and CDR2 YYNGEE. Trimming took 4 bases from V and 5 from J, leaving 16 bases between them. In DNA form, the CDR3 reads TGTGCCAGCAGCTATTCCGGGACACCAAACGAGCAGTACTTC. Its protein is CASSYSGTPNEQYF.

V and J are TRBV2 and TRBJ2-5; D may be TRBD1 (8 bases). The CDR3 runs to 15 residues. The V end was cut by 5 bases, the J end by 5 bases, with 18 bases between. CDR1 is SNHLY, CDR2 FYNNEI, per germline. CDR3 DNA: TGTGCCAGCAGTTCTAACAGGGGGGGTGTTGAGACCCAGTACTTC. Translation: CASSSNRGGVETQYF.

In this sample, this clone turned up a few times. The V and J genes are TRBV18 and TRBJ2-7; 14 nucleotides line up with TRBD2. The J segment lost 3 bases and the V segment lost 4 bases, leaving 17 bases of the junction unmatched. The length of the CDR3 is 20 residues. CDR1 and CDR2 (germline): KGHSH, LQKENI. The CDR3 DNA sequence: TGTGCCAGCTCACGGGAGGGGACTAGCGGGAGTTCGACCAAACACTACGAGCAGTACTTC. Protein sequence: CASSREGTSGSSTKHYEQYF.

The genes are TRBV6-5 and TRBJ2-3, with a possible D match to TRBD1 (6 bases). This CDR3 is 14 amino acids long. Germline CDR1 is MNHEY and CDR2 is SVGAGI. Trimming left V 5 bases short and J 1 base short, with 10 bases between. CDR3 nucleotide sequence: TGTGCCAGCAGTACAGGGTTCCGCACAGATACGCAGTATTTT. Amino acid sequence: CASSTGFRTDTQYF.

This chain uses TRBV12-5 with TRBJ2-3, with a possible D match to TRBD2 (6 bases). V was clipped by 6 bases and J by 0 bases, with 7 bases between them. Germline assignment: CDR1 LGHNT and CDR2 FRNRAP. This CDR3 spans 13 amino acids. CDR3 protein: CASGRGSTDTQYF. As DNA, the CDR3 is TGTGCTAGTGGCCGGGGGAGCACAGATACGCAGTATTTT.

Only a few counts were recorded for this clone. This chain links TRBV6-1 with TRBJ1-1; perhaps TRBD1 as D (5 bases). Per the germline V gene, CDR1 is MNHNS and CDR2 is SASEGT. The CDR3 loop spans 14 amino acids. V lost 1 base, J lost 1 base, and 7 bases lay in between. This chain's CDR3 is CASSEVGGNTEAFF. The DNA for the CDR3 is TGTGCCAGCAGTGAAGTGGGGGGGAACACTGAAGCTTTCTTT.

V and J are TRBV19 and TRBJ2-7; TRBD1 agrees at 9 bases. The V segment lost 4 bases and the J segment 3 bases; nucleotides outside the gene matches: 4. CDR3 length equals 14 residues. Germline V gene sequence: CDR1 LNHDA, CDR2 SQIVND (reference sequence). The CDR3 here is CASSKDRGRYEQYF. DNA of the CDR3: TGTGCCAGTAGTAAGGACAGGGGCCGCTACGAGCAGTACTTC.

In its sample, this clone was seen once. CDR3 loop: CASSPKGAGWGYNEQFF. The CDR3 region has the DNA TGTGCCAGCTCACCAAAAGGAGCGGGATGGGGGTACAATGAGCAGTTCTTC. The chain carries TRBV18 and TRBJ2-1; 7 positions match TRBD2. After removal of 2 bases from V and 4 bases from J, the junction contained 11 bases not matched to a gene. The CDR3 is made up of 17 amino acids. Germline V gene lookup returns CDR1 KGHSH and CDR2 LQKENI.

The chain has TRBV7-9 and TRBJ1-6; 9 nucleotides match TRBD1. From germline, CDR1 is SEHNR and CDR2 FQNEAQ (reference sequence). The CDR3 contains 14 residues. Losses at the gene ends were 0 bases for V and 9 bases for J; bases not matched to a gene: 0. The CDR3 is CASSLAGQGSPLHF. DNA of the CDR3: TGTGCCAGCAGCTTAGCGGGACAGGGTTCACCCCTCCACTTT.

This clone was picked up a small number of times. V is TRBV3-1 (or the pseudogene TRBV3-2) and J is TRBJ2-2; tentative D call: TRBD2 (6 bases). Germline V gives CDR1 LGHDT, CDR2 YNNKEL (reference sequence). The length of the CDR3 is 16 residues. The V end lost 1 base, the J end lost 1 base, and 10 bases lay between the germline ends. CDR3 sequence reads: CASSQAWRENTGELFF. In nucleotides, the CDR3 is TGTGCCAGCAGCCAAGCTTGGCGGGAGAACACCGGGGAGCTGTTTTTT.

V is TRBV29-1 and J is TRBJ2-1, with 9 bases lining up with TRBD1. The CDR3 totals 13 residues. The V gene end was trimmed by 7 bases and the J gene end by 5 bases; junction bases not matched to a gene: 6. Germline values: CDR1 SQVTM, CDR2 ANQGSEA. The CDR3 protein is CSAVTGGHNEQFF. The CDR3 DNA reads TGCAGCGCTGTGACAGGGGGACACAATGAGCAGTTCTTC.

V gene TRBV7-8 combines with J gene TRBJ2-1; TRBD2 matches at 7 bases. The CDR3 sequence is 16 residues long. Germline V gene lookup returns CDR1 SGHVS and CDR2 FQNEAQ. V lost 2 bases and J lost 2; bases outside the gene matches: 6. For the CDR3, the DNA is TGTGCCAGCAGCTTACTCGCGGGAGCGACCTACAATGAGCAGTTCTTC. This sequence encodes CASSLLAGATYNEQFF.

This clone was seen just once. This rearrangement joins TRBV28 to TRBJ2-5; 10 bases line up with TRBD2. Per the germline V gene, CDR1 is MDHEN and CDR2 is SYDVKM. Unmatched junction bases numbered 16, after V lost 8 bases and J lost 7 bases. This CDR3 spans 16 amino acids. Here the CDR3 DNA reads TGTGCCAGCTCTTCCGGGATTCTAGCGGGAGTGGGGACCCAGTACTTC. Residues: CASSSGILAGVGTQYF.

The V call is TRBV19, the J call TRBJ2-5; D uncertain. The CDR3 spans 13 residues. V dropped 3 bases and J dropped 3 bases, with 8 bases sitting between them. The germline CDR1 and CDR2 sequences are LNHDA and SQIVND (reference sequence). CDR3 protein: CASSIVAEETQYF. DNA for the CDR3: TGTGCCAGTAGTATCGTCGCGGAAGAGACCCAGTACTTC. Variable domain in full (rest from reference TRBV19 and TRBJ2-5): DGGITQSPKYLFRKEGQNVTLSCEQNLNHDAMYWYRQDPGQGLRLIYYSQIVNDFQKGDIAEGYSVSREKKESFPLTVTSAQKNPTAFYLCASSIVAEETQYFGPGTRLLVL.

CDR3 sequence reads: CASSPGTDLNTIYF. The CDR3 DNA sequence: TGTGCCAGCAGTCCCGGGACTGACCTAAACACCATATATTTT. V and J are TRBV28 and TRBJ1-3; D may be TRBD1 (5 bases). CDR1 and CDR2 from the germline V gene are MDHEN and SYDVKM. CDR3 length equals 14 residues. Between the trimmed V and J ends, which lost 5 bases and 6 bases, there was a span of 14 bases.